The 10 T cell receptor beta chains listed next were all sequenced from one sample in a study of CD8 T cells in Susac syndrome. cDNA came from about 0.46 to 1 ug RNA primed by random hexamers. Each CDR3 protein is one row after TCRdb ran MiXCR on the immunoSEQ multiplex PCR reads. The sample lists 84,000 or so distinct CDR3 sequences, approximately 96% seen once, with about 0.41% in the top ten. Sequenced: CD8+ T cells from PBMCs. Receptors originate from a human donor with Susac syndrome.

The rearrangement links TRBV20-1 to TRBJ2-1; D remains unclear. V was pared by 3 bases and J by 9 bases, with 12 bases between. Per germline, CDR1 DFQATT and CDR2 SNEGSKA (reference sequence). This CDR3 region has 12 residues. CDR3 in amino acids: CSASAYSGEQFF. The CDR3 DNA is TGCAGTGCTAGCGCCTATTCGGGTGAGCAGTTCTTC.

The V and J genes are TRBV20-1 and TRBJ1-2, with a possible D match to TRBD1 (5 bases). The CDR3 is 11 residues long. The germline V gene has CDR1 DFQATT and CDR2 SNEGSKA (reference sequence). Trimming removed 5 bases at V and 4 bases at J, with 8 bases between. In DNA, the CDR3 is TGCAGTGCTGGGGACGTCTATGGCTACACCTTC. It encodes CSAGDVYGYTF.

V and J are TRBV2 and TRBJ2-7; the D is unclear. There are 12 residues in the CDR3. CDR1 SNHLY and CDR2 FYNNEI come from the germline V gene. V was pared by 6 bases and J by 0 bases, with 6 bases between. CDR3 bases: TGTGCCAGCAGCGGGTTCTCCTACGAGCAGTACTTC. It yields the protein CASSGFSYEQYF.

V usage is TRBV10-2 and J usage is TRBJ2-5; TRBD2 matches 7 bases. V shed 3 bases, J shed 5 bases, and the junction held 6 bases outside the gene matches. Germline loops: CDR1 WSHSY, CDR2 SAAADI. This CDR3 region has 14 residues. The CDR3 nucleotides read TGCGCCAGCAGTGATTTAACTAGCGTGGAGACCCAGTACTTC. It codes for CASSDLTSVETQYF.

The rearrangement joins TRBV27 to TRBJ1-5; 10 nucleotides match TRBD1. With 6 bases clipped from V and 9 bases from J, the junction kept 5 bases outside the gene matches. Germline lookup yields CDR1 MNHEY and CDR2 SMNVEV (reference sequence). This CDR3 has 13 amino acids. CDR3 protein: CASSPGTGAPQHF. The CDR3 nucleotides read TGTGCCAGCAGCCCCGGGACAGGGGCGCCCCAGCATTTT.

CDR3 DNA: TGCGCCAGCAGCCCAGAAATCCGACAGGGTGGAAACATTCAGTACTTC. Amino acids: CASSPEIRQGGNIQYF. The chain carries TRBV5-1 and TRBJ2-4; 7 bases match TRBD1. The CDR3 runs 16 residues. With 4 bases clipped from V and 6 bases from J, the junction kept 13 bases outside the gene matches. CDR1 and CDR2 from the germline V gene are SGHRS and YFSETQ.

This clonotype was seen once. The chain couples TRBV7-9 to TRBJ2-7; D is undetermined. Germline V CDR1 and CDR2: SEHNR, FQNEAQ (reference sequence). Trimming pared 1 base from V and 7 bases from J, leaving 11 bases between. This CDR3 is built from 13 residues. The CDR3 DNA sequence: TGTGCCAGCAGCTTAGTGGGCCCTGGGGAGCAGTACTTC. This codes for CASSLVGPGEQYF. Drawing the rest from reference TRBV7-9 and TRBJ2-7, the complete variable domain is DTGVSQNPRHKITKRGQNVTFRCDPISEHNRLYWYRQTLGQGPEFLTYFQNEAQLEKSRLLSDRFSAERPKGSFSTLEIQRTEQGDSAMYLCASSLVGPGEQYFGPGTRLTVT.

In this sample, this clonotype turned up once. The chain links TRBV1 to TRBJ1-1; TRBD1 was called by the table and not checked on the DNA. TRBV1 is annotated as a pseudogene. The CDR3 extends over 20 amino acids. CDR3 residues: CTSSQDPPSLASMADTEAFF. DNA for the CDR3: TGCACCAGCAGCCAAGACCCCCCCTCCTTGGCCTCGATGGCCGACACTGAAGCTTTCTTT.

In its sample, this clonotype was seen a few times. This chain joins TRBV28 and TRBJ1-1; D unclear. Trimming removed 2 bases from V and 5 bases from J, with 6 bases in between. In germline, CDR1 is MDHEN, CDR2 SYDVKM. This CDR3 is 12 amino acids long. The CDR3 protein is CASSLGQTEAFF. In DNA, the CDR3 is TGTGCCAGCAGTTTAGGTCAGACTGAAGCTTTCTTT.

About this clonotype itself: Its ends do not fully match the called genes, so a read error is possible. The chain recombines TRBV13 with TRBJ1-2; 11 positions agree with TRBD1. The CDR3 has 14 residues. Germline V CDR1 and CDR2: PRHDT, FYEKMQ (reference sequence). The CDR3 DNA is TGTGCCAGCAGCGTAGGACAGGGGGCGCTTGGCTACACCTTC. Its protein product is CASSVGQGALGYTF.